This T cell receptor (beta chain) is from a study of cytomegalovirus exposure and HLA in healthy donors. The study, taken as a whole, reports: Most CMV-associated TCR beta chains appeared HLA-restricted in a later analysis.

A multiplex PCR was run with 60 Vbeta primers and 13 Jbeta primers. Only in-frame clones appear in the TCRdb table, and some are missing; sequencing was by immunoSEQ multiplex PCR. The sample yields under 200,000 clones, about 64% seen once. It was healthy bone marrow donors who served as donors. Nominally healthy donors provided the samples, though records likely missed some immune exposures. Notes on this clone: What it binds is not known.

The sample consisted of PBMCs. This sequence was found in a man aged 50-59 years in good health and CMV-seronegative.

The CDR3: CASRTPGNGYTF. CDR3 in DNA: TGTGCCAGCAGAACCCCAGGGAATGGCTACACCTTC. This chain joins TRBV28 and TRBJ1-2; tentative D call: TRBD1 (5 bases). The CDR3 has 12 amino acids. Germline lookup yields CDR1 MDHEN and CDR2 SYDVKM. Between the trimmed V and J ends, which lost 6 bases and 6 bases, there was a span of 11 bases.